The 14 T cell receptor beta chains presented below share a single source sample, sequenced in a study of cytomegalovirus exposure and HLA in healthy donors. With 60 Vbeta and 13 Jbeta primers, the PCR was carried out. The protocol was immunoSEQ multiplex PCR, while the TCRdb copy is restricted to in-frame clones and leaves out a portion. This repertoire includes over 100,000 clones. Specimen: PBMCs. These receptor sequences come from a man in his forties in good health and CMV-seropositive.

V gene TRBV29-1 combines with J gene TRBJ2-3; 7 nucleotides line up with TRBD1. The germline V gene has CDR1 SQVTM and CDR2 ANQGSEA. The CDR3 consists of 14 residues. Trimming cost V 3 bases and J 2 bases; bases outside gene matches: 5. CDR3 DNA: TGCAGCGTTGATCCGGACAGGCCCACAGATACGCAGTATTTT. Residues: CSVDPDRPTDTQYF.

CDR3 sequence: CASSSVSGLKDTQYF. In DNA, the CDR3 is TGTGCCAGCAGTTCCGTTTCGGGATTAAAAGATACGCAGTATTTT. The chain couples TRBV6-5 to TRBJ2-3; a weak D match, TRBD2 (5 bases). V shed 4 bases and J shed 5 bases, with 16 bases lying between them. Germline V CDR1 and CDR2: MNHEY, SVGAGI. The CDR3 is made up of 15 amino acids.

The genes are TRBV11-2 and TRBJ2-7, with a possible D match to TRBD2 (5 bases). V lost 1 base and J 3 bases, leaving 10 bases between the germline ends. The CDR3 spans 14 residues. The V gene's germline CDR1 is SGHAT and CDR2 FQNNGV. CDR3 nucleotide sequence: TGTGCCAGCAGCTTAGCCGGGAACTACTACGAGCAGTACTTC. Translating gives CASSLAGNYYEQYF.

This chain uses TRBV28 with TRBJ2-7; 12 bases map to TRBD1. The V gene end was trimmed by 7 bases and the J gene end by 7 bases; junction bases not matched to a gene: 8. CDR1 MDHEN and CDR2 SYDVKM come from the germline V gene. The CDR3 covers 14 residues. DNA of the CDR3: TGTGCCAGCATCCCGGGACAGGGGGCTGGGGAGCAGTACTTC. Translation gives CASIPGQGAGEQYF.

The rearrangement links TRBV14 to TRBJ1-1; D call uncertain. V shed 0 bases and J shed 9 bases, with 11 bases lying between them. The CDR3 consists of 13 residues. Germline V lookup: CDR1 SGHDN, CDR2 FVKESK. CDR3 region: CASSQDTMIQAFF. The CDR3 DNA sequence: TGTGCCAGCAGCCAAGACACAATGATTCAAGCTTTCTTT.

Here the CDR3 reads CASSLLAGQETQYF. The CDR3 DNA sequence: TGTGCCAGCAGCTTATTGGCGGGACAAGAGACCCAGTACTTC. The V and J genes are TRBV11-2 and TRBJ2-5; possibly TRBD2 for D (6 bases). Germline assignment: CDR1 SGHAT and CDR2 FQNNGV. The V and J ends lost 2 bases and 2 bases respectively, with 9 bases between them. The CDR3 has 14 amino acids. The whole variable domain, filled in from reference TRBV11-2 and TRBJ2-5, reads EAGVAQSPRYKIIEKRQSVAFWCNPISGHATLYWYQQILGQGPKLLIQFQNNGVVDDSQLPKDRFSAERLKGVDSTLKIQPAKLEDSAVYLCASSLLAGQETQYFGPGTRLLVL.

The rearrangement links TRBV7-6 to TRBJ2-5; 11 nucleotides agree with TRBD2. Germline assignment: CDR1 SGHVS and CDR2 FNYEAQ. The CDR3 length is 18 residues. J gave up 5 bases and V 1 base, and 12 bases lay outside the gene matches. In nucleotides, the CDR3 is TGTGCCAGCAGCTTAGATCTAGCGGGAGGAGTAGGGCCGGAGACCCAGTACTTC. Amino acid sequence: CASSLDLAGGVGPETQYF.

The chain couples TRBV7-2 to TRBJ2-3; D is ambiguous. The CDR3 totals 15 residues. V was cut by 1 base and J by 2 bases, with 10 bases left in between. CDR1 is SGHTA, CDR2 FQGNSA, per germline. CDR3 coding DNA: TGTGCCAGCAGCTTAGTCTTACAGATCACAGATACGCAGTATTTT. As protein: CASSLVLQITDTQYF.

The chain combines TRBV6-1 with TRBJ2-1, with 9 bases fitting TRBD1. CDR1 and CDR2 (germline): MNHNS, SASEGT. Trimming took 5 bases from V and 2 from J; bases not matched to a gene: 1. The CDR3 sequence is 14 residues long. As DNA, the CDR3 is TGTGCCAGCAGTAACAGGGGGCCCTACAATGAGCAGTTCTTC. Amino acids: CASSNRGPYNEQFF.

The J gene is TRBJ2-1, the V gene TRBV28; TRBD1 matches at 9 bases. With V trimmed by 4 bases and J by 7 bases, 5 bases remained unmatched. This CDR3 is built from 14 residues. Germline V gene sequence: CDR1 MDHEN, CDR2 SYDVKM. The CDR3 reads CASSSGQGLNEQFF. The DNA of the CDR3 is TGTGCCAGCAGTTCAGGACAGGGGTTGAATGAGCAGTTCTTC.

CDR3 DNA: TGCAGCGGGGGGCACAATGAGCAGTTCTTC. It specifies CSGGHNEQFF. The J gene is TRBJ2-1, the V gene TRBV29-1; D possibly corresponds to TRBD1 (6 bases). The CDR3 sequence is 10 residues long. Trimming stripped 7 bases from V and 5 bases from J, with 6 bases between. Germline V gene sequence: CDR1 SQVTM, CDR2 ANQGSEA.

Written as DNA, the CDR3 is TGTGCCAGCAGTTGGGGGACAGTGGGGGTCCTGACTTTC. Translating gives CASSWGTVGVLTF. V usage is TRBV27 and J usage is TRBJ2-6; 7 bases are shared with TRBD1. The germline gives CDR1 MNHEY, CDR2 SMNVEV (reference sequence). The V segment lost 4 bases and the J segment 13 bases; nucleotides outside the gene matches: 7. The CDR3 has 13 amino acids.

V usage is TRBV15 and J usage is TRBJ2-3; tentative D call: TRBD2 (6 bases). V lost 5 bases and J lost 6, with 24 bases in between. CDR1 LNHNV and CDR2 YYDKDF come from the germline V gene (reference sequence). The CDR3 consists of 17 residues. The CDR3 is CATSPGQKGWDSDTQYF. CDR3 DNA: TGTGCCACCAGCCCGGGGCAGAAGGGCTGGGACTCGGATACGCAGTATTTT. Looking up the rest from reference TRBV15 and TRBJ2-3 gives the full variable domain: DAMVIQNPRYQVTQFGKPVTLSCSQTLNHNVMYWYQQKSSQAPKLLFHYYDKDFNNEADTPDNFQSRRPNTSFCFLDIRSPGLGDTAMYLCATSPGQKGWDSDTQYFGPGTRLTVL.

The V call is TRBV7-9, the J call TRBJ2-5; TRBD2 agrees at 7 bases. The CDR3 sequence is 14 residues long. Trimming at V came to 6 bases and at J to 0 bases, leaving 4 bases not matched to a gene. Germline V gene lookup returns CDR1 SEHNR and CDR2 FQNEAQ (reference sequence). The DNA for the CDR3 is TGTGCCAGCAGTTGGGGACTAAACCAAGAGACCCAGTACTTC. This sequence encodes CASSWGLNQETQYF. The full variable domain, its missing parts supplied by reference TRBV7-9 and TRBJ2-5, is DTGVSQNPRHKITKRGQNVTFRCDPISEHNRLYWYRQTLGQGPEFLTYFQNEAQLEKSRLLSDRFSAERPKGSFSTLEIQRTEQGDSAMYLCASSWGLNQETQYFGPGTRLLVL.